Sequencing of this T cell receptor beta chain was carried out in a study of shared clonotypes between healthy human individuals (dated by TCRdb to the early 2020s). About the full investigation: The cohort included three men and two women between 18 and 49 years of age. Libraries were prepared and TCR repertoires were sequenced by different laboratories using diverse techniques, in order to increase sequencing depth and limit assay-specific biases. To estimate repertoire size and how much clonotype sharing occurs between individuals, the study deeply sequenced the blood TCR repertoires of roughly 5 healthy adults. Per donor, three plates each were used for CD4 naive and CD4 memory, two for CD8 naive, and one for CD8 memory. Between about 0.85 and 10 billion PBMCs per donor were obtained by leukapheresis. The investigation overall reported the following: Based on pairwise subsampling, the degree of clonotype sharing among donors was expected to be affected by sequencing depth. Because the study included a small number of donors, the genetic and exposure-history diversity represented was limited. Compared with non-shared clonotypes, the clonotypes found in all four sorted-subset donors had higher generation probabilities. Sharing across several donors was observed for about 5% of naive CD4, 3% to 3.5% of naive CD8, about 2.3% of memory CD4, and about 0.38% of memory CD8 clonotypes. Naive subsets generally had larger estimated clonotype richness than memory subsets did. Even with the large sequencing depth, rarefaction of the sorted-subset datasets indicated that sequencing was incomplete. Sampling was limited to blood, and TCR repertoires in tissue likely differ from TCR repertoires in blood.

Of note for this clone: Its antigen is unknown. No qualities accompany the bases; no much larger clone lies one base away.

Healthy HIV-negative adults with no recently reported acute infections or vaccinations were included as donors. All donors were Caucasian adults living in Nashville, Tennessee, USA. CD4+ T cells were enriched by magnetic negative selection; naive cells were then positively selected on CD45RA, and the negative fraction formed the memory subset. After blood collection by leukapheresis, PBMCs were isolated using Ficoll-Histopaque density gradient centrifugation and then cryopreserved in the vapor phase of liquid nitrogen. Analytical flow cytometry was used to check the purity and quantity of every magnetically sorted T cell population. Each sorted fraction had its genomic DNA isolated and then quantified by UV absorbance on a Nanodrop 2000c. TCR CDR3 regions were amplified from genomic DNA by multiplex PCR using the deep immunoSEQ assay. Extracted genomic DNA from each cell subset was distributed evenly across all wells of several immunoSEQ 96-well plates, and each plate was treated as a replicate. Each replicate PCR for sorted subsets received 200 ng genomic DNA, equal to around 32,000 T cell genomes. Purified libraries were measured with a Qubit 3.0 fluorometer, size-checked on a Bioanalyzer 2100, and measured again with the KAPA Library Quantification kit. A separate single-read 150-cycle Illumina NextSeq 550 flow cell was used to sequence each immunoSEQ 96-well plate. The published analysis was carried out like this. The immunoSEQ output contained only junctional sequences without quality scores, so filtering could not match that applied to full-length reads. To assign V/J genes and CDR3, sequences were annotated using PyIR, a Python wrapper for IgBLAST v1.9, with IMGT germline references. Any read was removed if the V/J assignment was weak (E-value above 1e-6), the CDR3 was missing, or the read contained stop codons, out-of-frame junctions, or ambiguous translated residues. V3J clonotypes were defined as sequences sharing an identical inferred V gene, J gene, and CDR3 amino acid sequence. The percentage overlap between two repertoires was calculated by dividing the number of shared unique clonotypes by the size of the smaller repertoire. Three approaches were used to assess repertoire richness: RTK rarefaction, the Chao1 estimator, and Recon v2.1 estimates of unobserved clonotypes. Generation probabilities for all TCRbeta clonotypes obtained by the gDNA method from four donors were computed using OLGA. The table comes from immuneACCESS by way of TCRdb, which keeps in-frame sequences with V and J called. Part of the clones is missing from these tables; in studies checked, under half for an unresolved V gene and the rest for unknown reasons. The D gene and trimming were derived from the DNA, and the V and J assignments and clone size from that table. Within this sample are millions of clones, with 85% to 95% of them counted one time only. In total, the top ten clones hold 0.1% to 0.15% of the sample.

The CDR1 and CDR2 encoded by the germline V gene are SNHLY and FYNNEI. V drops 8 bases and J drops 4 bases, leaving 18 bases in between. From the cysteine up to the phenylalanine, the CDR3 has a length of 14 residues. Solely the CDR3 DNA is kept, with 42 bases framed from the first base. Sequenced: naive CD4+ T cells sorted from blood. The sample's cell subset or site label, in plain terms: CD45RA+ positively selected. The chain was built from TRBV2 and TRBJ2-7; the D assignment is uncertain and may be TRBD1 or TRBD2, with 5 bases supporting each. The clonotype comes from a man aged 18-30 years in good health. This receptor carries the CDR3 CASLRDAQGYEQYF. The nucleotide sequence reads TGTGCCAGCCTCCGGGACGCCCAAGGGTACGAGCAGTACTTC.